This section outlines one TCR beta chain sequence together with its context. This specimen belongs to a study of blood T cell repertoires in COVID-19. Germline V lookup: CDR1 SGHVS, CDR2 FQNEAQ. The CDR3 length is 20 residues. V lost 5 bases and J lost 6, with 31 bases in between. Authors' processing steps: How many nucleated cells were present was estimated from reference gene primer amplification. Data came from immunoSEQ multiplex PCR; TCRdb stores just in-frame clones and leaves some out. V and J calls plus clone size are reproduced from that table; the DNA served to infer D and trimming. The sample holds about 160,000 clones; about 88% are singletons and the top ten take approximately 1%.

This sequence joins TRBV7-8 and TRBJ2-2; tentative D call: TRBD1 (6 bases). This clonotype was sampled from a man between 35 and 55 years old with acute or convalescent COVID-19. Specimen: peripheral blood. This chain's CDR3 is CASSPWTEKESTKFAGELFF. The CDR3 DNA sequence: TGTGCCAGCAGCCCGTGGACAGAAAAGGAGTCCACTAAATTCGCCGGGGAGCTGTTTTTT.